The text below deals with one TCR beta chain. Its antigen is undetermined. The data were taken from a study of PD-1 blockade in classical Hodgkin lymphoma. Each patient relapsed following autologous stem cell transplantation, and prior brentuximab vedotin exposure differed. Best response was recorded as complete response, partial response or progressive disease. Germline-derived CDR1 and CDR2 are MNHNS and SASEGT. Germline trimming cut 4 bases from V and 2 bases from J; bases unmatched to any gene: 1. The CDR3 has 13 residues. Clones were sequenced by immunoSEQ multiplex PCR, and TCRdb holds only the in-frame ones, with some missing. The sample consists of under 100,000 clones, approximately 80% of them appearing once. General study findings and limits: Diversity in CD4+ TCRs, unlike that measured in CD8+ TCRs, had risen significantly by C4D1. Compared with healthy donors, newly diagnosed patients reportedly showed lower baseline TCR diversity. The study found complete responders had baseline diversity similar to newly diagnosed patients.

V is TRBV6-1 and J is TRBJ2-7, with 8 positions matching TRBD2. The sequence was collected from a human donor with classical Hodgkin lymphoma. The source was peripheral blood mononuclear cells (PBMCs), collected at baseline. CDR3 DNA sequence: TGTGCCAGCAGTGTAGCGGGGACCTACGAGCAGTACTTC. This translates into CASSVAGTYEQYF.